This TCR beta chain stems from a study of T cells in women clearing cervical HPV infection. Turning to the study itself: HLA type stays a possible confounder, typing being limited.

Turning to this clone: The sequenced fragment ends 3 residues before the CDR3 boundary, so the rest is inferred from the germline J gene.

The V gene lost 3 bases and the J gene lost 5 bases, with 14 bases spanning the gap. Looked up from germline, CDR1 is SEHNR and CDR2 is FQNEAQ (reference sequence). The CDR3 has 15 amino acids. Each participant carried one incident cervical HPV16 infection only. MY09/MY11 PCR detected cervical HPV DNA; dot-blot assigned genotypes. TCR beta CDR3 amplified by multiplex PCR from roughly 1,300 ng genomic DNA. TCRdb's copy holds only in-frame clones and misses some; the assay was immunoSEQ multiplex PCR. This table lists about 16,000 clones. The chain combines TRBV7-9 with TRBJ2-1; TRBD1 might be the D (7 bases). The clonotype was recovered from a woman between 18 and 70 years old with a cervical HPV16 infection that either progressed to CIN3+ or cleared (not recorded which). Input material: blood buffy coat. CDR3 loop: CASSLWSGGNNEQFF. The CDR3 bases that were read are TGTGCCAGCAGCTTGTGGTCAGGGGGGAACAATGAG.